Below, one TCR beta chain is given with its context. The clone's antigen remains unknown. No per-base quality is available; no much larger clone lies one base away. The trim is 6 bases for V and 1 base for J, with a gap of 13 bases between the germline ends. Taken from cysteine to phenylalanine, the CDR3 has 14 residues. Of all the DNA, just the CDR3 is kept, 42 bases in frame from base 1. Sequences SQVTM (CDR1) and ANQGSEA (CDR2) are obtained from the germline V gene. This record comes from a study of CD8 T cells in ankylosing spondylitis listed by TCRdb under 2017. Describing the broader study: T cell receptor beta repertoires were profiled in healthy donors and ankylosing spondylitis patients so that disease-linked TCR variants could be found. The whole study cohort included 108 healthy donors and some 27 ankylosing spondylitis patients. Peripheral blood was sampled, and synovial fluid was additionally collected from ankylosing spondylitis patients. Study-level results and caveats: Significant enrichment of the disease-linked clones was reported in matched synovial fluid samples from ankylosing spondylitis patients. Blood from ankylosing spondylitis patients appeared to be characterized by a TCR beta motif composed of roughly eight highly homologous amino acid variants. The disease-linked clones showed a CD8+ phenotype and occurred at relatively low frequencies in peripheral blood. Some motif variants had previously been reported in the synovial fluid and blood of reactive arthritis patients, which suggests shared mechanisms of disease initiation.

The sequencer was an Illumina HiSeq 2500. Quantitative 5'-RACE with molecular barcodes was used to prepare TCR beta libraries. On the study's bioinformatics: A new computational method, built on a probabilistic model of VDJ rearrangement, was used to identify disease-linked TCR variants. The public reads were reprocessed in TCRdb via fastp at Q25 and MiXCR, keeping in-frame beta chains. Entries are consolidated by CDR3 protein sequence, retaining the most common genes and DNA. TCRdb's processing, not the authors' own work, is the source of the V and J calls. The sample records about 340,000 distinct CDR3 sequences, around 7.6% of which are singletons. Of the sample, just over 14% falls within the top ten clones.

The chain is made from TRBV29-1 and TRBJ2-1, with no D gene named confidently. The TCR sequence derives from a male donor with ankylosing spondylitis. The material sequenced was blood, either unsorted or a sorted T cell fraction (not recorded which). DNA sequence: TGCAGCGTCAGATACCCTGGGTCCTACAATGAGCAGTTCTTC. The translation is CSVRYPGSYNEQFF.